This section outlines one T cell receptor (beta chain) sequence together with its context. The data were obtained in a study of blood T cell repertoires in COVID-19. Study in general: The study drew acute and convalescent COVID-19 samples from the United States, Italy and Spain. Nucleic acid was either cDNA or gDNA, and it came from T cells, B-cell-depleted T cells, or PBMCs.

The authors' processing: For nucleated cells, counts were estimated from reference gene primer amplification. Libraries were prepared by immunoSEQ multiplex PCR; TCRdb keeps only in-frame clonotypes and omits some of them. That table supplies the V and J calls and clone size; D and trimming were determined from the DNA. The sample lists 450,000 to 500,000 clones; approximately 85% were seen once. Input material: peripheral blood. The receptor was isolated from a human donor in a cohort sampled during active COVID-19.

The CDR3 reads CASSLSYLREQFF. In DNA form, the CDR3 reads TGCGCCAGCAGTCTATCTTACCTCAGGGAGCAGTTCTTC. The chain recombines TRBV4-3 with TRBJ2-1, with D unclear. The CDR3 is 13 residues long. CDR1 is LGHNA, CDR2 YSLEER, per germline. The V end was cut by 6 bases, the J end by 10 bases, with 16 bases between.